The next 25 T cell receptor beta chains were all read from a single sample in a study of beta chain features in type 1 diabetes. Study observations and caveats: TCRB CDR3s were moderately but significantly shorter in Type 1 diabetes patients in all four CD4+ subsets.

What these receptors recognize is not known. The study reverse transcribed the entire isolated RNA, so it sequenced expressed TCRB transcripts. The assay was immunoSEQ multiplex PCR, and TCRdb's table has in-frame clones only and misses some. The data show 680,000 or so clones, roughly 13% seen once. What was sequenced was naive CD4+ T cells from blood. Receptor source: a man aged 18-30 years with type 1 diabetes.

In this sample, this clone turned up a few times. The V gene is TRBV10-3, the J gene TRBJ2-7; 9 nucleotides agree with TRBD1. Germline V lookup: CDR1 ENHRY, CDR2 SYGVKD. This CDR3 contains 14 residues. Germline trimming cut 6 bases from V and 6 bases from J; bases unmatched to any gene: 9. Written as DNA, the CDR3 is TGTGCCATCAGGGACGGGACAGGGAGGGTCGAGCAGTACTTC. This codes for CAIRDGTGRVEQYF.

A remark on this clone: Other DNA sequences in the same sample also yield this CDR3. CDR3 loop: CAWSGTFQETQYF. Here the CDR3 DNA reads TGTGCCTGGTCCGGGACTTTCCAAGAGACCCAGTACTTC. This chain connects TRBV30 to TRBJ2-5, with D possibly matching TRBD2 (6 bases). V was trimmed by 5 bases and J by 1 base, leaving 11 bases between them. CDR1 and CDR2 (germline): GTSNPN, SVGIG (reference sequence). The CDR3 contains 13 residues.

The V call is TRBV28, the J call TRBJ2-7, with TRBD1 matching over 10 bases. The germline V gene encodes CDR1 MDHEN and CDR2 SYDVKM. The CDR3 covers 15 residues. The J segment lost 0 bases and the V segment lost 6 bases, leaving 5 bases of the junction unmatched. CDR3 sequence (DNA): TGTGCCAGCAGCGCCGGGACAGGGGTCTCCTACGAGCAGTACTTC. Translated, it gives CASSAGTGVSYEQYF.

This clone was seen a few times. The V call is TRBV6-5, the J call TRBJ1-6; D remains ambiguous. CDR1 and CDR2 (germline): MNHEY, SVGAGI. Deletions cut 5 bases from V and 8 bases from J, with 13 bases between. The CDR3 covers 14 residues. The CDR3 bases are TGTGCCAGCAGTCTACGGAGGGCTCATTCACCCCTCCACTTT. It yields the protein CASSLRRAHSPLHF.

This clone appeared a few times. The chain uses TRBV10-3 and TRBJ2-3; D tentatively reads TRBD1 or TRBD2 (5 bases each). Per germline, CDR1 ENHRY and CDR2 SYGVKD. The V gene lost 6 bases and the J gene lost 4 bases, with 11 bases spanning the gap. The CDR3 has 13 amino acids. For the CDR3, the DNA is TGTGCCATCAGGGGACCAGGCCCAGATACGCAGTATTTT. Translating gives CAIRGPGPDTQYF.

V and J are TRBV7-2 and TRBJ2-5, with TRBD1 as a possible D gene (6 bases). The CDR3 has 15 residues. V shed 4 bases and J shed 2 bases, with 14 bases lying between them. Germline CDR1 reads SGHTA; CDR2 reads FQGNSA. The CDR3 protein is CASSSSLTGQETQYF. CDR3 DNA: TGTGCCAGCAGCTCCTCCCTGACAGGACAAGAGACCCAGTACTTC.

The chain employs TRBV30 and TRBJ1-6; D possibly corresponds to TRBD1 (5 bases). V was shortened by 0 bases and J by 7 bases, with 7 bases between the two germline ends. The CDR3 covers 13 residues. From germline, CDR1 is GTSNPN and CDR2 SVGIG (reference sequence). In DNA, the CDR3 is TGTGCCTGGAGTGTAGGGGCAAATTCACCCCTCCACTTT. Residues: CAWSVGANSPLHF.

This clone was found a few times. The V call is TRBV18, the J call TRBJ2-7; D call uncertain. CDR1 and CDR2 from the germline V gene are KGHSH and LQKENI. The CDR3 covers 13 residues. V dropped 0 bases and J dropped 5 bases, with 8 bases sitting between them. The CDR3, as DNA: TGTGCCAGCTCACCACCTGTTGTCGACGAGCAGTACTTC. It specifies CASSPPVVDEQYF.

The sample holds a few counts of this clone. The rearrangement links TRBV5-1 to TRBJ2-7; 9 bases agree with TRBD2. Germline CDR1 is SGHRS and CDR2 is YFSETQ. This CDR3 spans 14 amino acids. Trimming removed 0 bases from V and 4 bases from J; junction bases left unmatched: 2. As DNA, the CDR3 is TGCGCCAGCAGCTTGGATAGCGGGGGATACGAGCAGTACTTC. Translation gives CASSLDSGGYEQYF. The variable domain in full, completed from reference TRBV5-1 and TRBJ2-7, reads KAGVTQTPRYLIKTRGQQVTLSCSPISGHRSVSWYQQTPGQGLQFLFEYFSETQRNKGNFPGRFSGRQFSNSRSEMNVSTLELGDSALYLCASSLDSGGYEQYFGPGTRLTVT.

The rearrangement uses TRBV29-1 and TRBJ1-1, with no clear D. CDR1 and CDR2 from the germline V gene are SQVTM and ANQGSEA. V was shortened by 7 bases and J by 4 bases, with 16 bases between the two germline ends. The CDR3 has 13 amino acids. DNA of the CDR3: TGCAGCGCCCAAGTGACATCGGTCACTGAAGCTTTCTTT. It codes for CSAQVTSVTEAFF.

The J gene is TRBJ2-7, the V gene TRBV6-6; 10 nucleotides align to TRBD2. V lost 0 bases, J lost 2 bases, and 1 base stayed unmatched. Germline lookup yields CDR1 MNHNY and CDR2 SVGAGI (reference sequence). This CDR3 comprises 15 residues. CDR3 residues: CASSYSTSGAYEQYF. DNA for the CDR3: TGTGCCAGCAGTTACTCAACTAGCGGGGCCTACGAGCAGTACTTC.

V usage is TRBV30 and J usage is TRBJ1-2; 11 nucleotides match TRBD1. V was pared by 4 bases and J by 2 bases, with 3 bases of the junction left unmatched. CDR3 length: 14 amino acids. CDR1 is GTSNPN and CDR2 is SVGIG in the germline V gene (reference sequence). The CDR3 bases are TGTGCCTGGACCGGACAGGGGGCGAACTATGGCTACACCTTC. The encoded protein is CAWTGQGANYGYTF.

The gene calls are TRBV29-1 and TRBJ1-1, with TRBD1 identical over 9 bases. The CDR3 consists of 16 residues. Germline lookup yields CDR1 SQVTM and CDR2 ANQGSEA. J gave up 1 base and V 0 bases, and 6 bases lay outside the gene matches. CDR3 in DNA: TGCAGCGTTGAAGATCGTCGGACAGGGGAGAACACTGAAGCTTTCTTT. Translating gives CSVEDRRTGENTEAFF. The entire variable domain, with the rest obtained from reference TRBV29-1 and TRBJ1-1, is as follows: SAVISQKPSRDICQRGTSLTIQCQVDSQVTMMFWYRQQPGQSLTLIATANQGSEATYESGFVIDKFPISRPNLTFSTLTVSNMSPEDSSIYLCSVEDRRTGENTEAFFGQGTRLTVV.

This clone occurred a few times. The rearrangement joins TRBV28 to TRBJ1-1; D gene ambiguous. The V gene's germline CDR1 is MDHEN and CDR2 SYDVKM. Trimming removed 3 bases at V and 4 bases at J, with 9 bases between. This CDR3 comprises 13 residues. The CDR3 nucleotides read TGTGCCAGCAGTTTGGGTAGGGCCACTGAAGCTTTCTTT. As protein: CASSLGRATEAFF.

This clone was recorded a few times. This chain joins TRBV5-4 and TRBJ2-1; 11 bases align to TRBD2. Germline V gives CDR1 SGHNT, CDR2 YYREEE (reference sequence). The CDR3 totals 12 residues. The J segment lost 10 bases and the V segment lost 7 bases, leaving 4 bases of the junction unmatched. CDR3 in amino acids: CASGLAGGEQFF. The CDR3 coding sequence is TGTGCCAGCGGGCTAGCGGGGGGCGAGCAGTTCTTC. Full variable domain (remainder filled in from reference TRBV5-4 and TRBJ2-1): ETGVTQSPTHLIKTRGQQVTLRCSSQSGHNTVSWYQQALGQGPQFIFQYYREEENGRGNFPPRFSGLQFPNYSSELNVNALELDDSALYLCASGLAGGEQFFGPGTRLTVL.

The chain combines TRBV5-1 with TRBJ2-3; 7 nucleotides line up with TRBD2. CDR3 length: 14 residues. Germline assignment: CDR1 SGHRS and CDR2 YFSETQ. Trimming took 4 bases from V and 0 from J; bases not matched to a gene: 2. The CDR3 is CASSTGGSTDTQYF. DNA for the CDR3: TGCGCCAGCAGCACCGGGGGGAGCACAGATACGCAGTATTTT.

This clone was counted a few times. The CDR3 here is CASSHPARNQPQHF. Here the CDR3 DNA reads TGCGCCAGCAGCCATCCCGCGAGAAATCAGCCCCAGCATTTT. This chain links TRBV4-1 with TRBJ1-5; no clear D. From germline, CDR1 is MGHRA and CDR2 YSYEKL. The germline V and J ends were trimmed by 3 bases and 4 bases, with 10 bases remaining between them. CDR3 length: 14 residues.

In nucleotides, the CDR3 is TGTGCCAGCAGTTACTCATGGGGGTCCGGGGAGCTGTTTTTT. Protein sequence: CASSYSWGSGELFF. The J gene is TRBJ2-2, the V gene TRBV6-5; TRBD1 or TRBD2 may be the D gene (5 bases each). V was trimmed by 0 bases and J by 6 bases, leaving 8 bases between them. The germline V gene has CDR1 MNHEY and CDR2 SVGAGI. This CDR3 contains 14 residues.

This clone was observed a few times. This rearrangement joins TRBV6-5 to TRBJ2-5; D remains unclear. The germline gives CDR1 MNHEY, CDR2 SVGAGI. Trimming removed 0 bases at V and 3 bases at J, with 8 bases between. The CDR3 is 14 amino acids. Written as DNA, the CDR3 is TGTGCCAGCAGTTACTCGTCTACAGAAGAGACCCAGTACTTC. Encoded protein: CASSYSSTEETQYF.

The V gene is TRBV5-1, the J gene TRBJ2-2, with D perhaps matching TRBD1 or TRBD2 (5 bases each). This CDR3 is built from 18 residues. Germline V lookup: CDR1 SGHRS, CDR2 YFSETQ. Trimming shortened V by 0 bases and J by 3 bases, and 18 bases separated the two germline ends. The CDR3 reads CASSLAGDPRRDTGELFF. Written as DNA, the CDR3 is TGCGCCAGCAGCTTGGCCGGGGACCCCAGGCGGGACACCGGGGAGCTGTTTTTT.

The sample holds a few counts of this clone. The chain employs TRBV7-2 and TRBJ1-4; D uncertain. The CDR3 spans 15 residues. Trimming took off 1 base at V and 4 bases at J, with 10 bases between the two ends. Germline CDR1 reads SGHTA; CDR2 reads FQGNSA. CDR3 residues: CASSLDRRINEKLFF. The CDR3 bases are TGTGCCAGCAGCTTAGACCGGCGGATTAATGAAAAACTGTTTTTT. The full variable domain, completed using reference TRBV7-2 and TRBJ1-4, is GAGVSQSPSNKVTEKGKDVELRCDPISGHTALYWYRQSLGQGLEFLIYFQGNSAPDKSGLPSDRFSAERTGGSVSTLTIQRTQQEDSAVYLCASSLDRRINEKLFFGSGTQLSVL.

In its sample, this clone was seen a few times. The chain links TRBV7-2 to TRBJ2-7; TRBD1 matches at 7 bases. The germline gives CDR1 SGHTA, CDR2 FQGNSA. The CDR3 length is 15 residues. V dropped 3 bases and J dropped 4; count of bases not matched to a gene: 9. CDR3 nucleotide sequence: TGTGCCAGCAGCTTCGGGACAGCCAATGTTTACGAGCAGTACTTC. Protein product: CASSFGTANVYEQYF.

This clone appeared a few times. One end of the junction is discordant with germline, which a read error may explain. The rearrangement joins TRBV6-1 to TRBJ2-7, with a tentative D call TRBD1 (6 bases). CDR1 is MNHNS and CDR2 is SASEGT in the germline V gene. The CDR3 extends over 13 amino acids. The CDR3 here is CASSEDLPGHQLF. CDR3 in DNA: TGTGCCAGCAGTGAAGACCTCCCGGGACACCAACTCTTC.

This clone has a handful of counts. The chain combines TRBV7-8 with TRBJ1-2; D perhaps matches TRBD1 (6 bases). V dropped 1 base and J dropped 6 bases, with 18 bases sitting between them. Per the germline V gene, CDR1 is SGHVS and CDR2 is FQNEAQ. The CDR3 length is 16 residues. The CDR3 DNA is TGTGCCAGCAGCTTAGTTTCCGGGGGCAGGGTCGATGGCTACACCTTC. This encodes CASSLVSGGRVDGYTF.

CDR3 nucleotides: TGTGCCAGTAGCAACGGGGCGTTAGGCGAGCAGTACTTC. Translation gives CASSNGALGEQYF. The chain couples TRBV19 to TRBJ2-7; the D gene could be TRBD1 or TRBD2 (5 bases each). Between the trimmed V and J ends, which lost 6 bases and 6 bases, there was a span of 15 bases. Germline V gene sequence: CDR1 LNHDA, CDR2 SQIVND (reference sequence). The CDR3 runs to 13 residues. The entire variable domain, with the rest obtained from reference TRBV19 and TRBJ2-7, is as follows: DGGITQSPKYLFRKEGQNVTLSCEQNLNHDAMYWYRQDPGQGLRLIYYSQIVNDFQKGDIAEGYSVSREKKESFPLTVTSAQKNPTAFYLCASSNGALGEQYFGPGTRLTVT.